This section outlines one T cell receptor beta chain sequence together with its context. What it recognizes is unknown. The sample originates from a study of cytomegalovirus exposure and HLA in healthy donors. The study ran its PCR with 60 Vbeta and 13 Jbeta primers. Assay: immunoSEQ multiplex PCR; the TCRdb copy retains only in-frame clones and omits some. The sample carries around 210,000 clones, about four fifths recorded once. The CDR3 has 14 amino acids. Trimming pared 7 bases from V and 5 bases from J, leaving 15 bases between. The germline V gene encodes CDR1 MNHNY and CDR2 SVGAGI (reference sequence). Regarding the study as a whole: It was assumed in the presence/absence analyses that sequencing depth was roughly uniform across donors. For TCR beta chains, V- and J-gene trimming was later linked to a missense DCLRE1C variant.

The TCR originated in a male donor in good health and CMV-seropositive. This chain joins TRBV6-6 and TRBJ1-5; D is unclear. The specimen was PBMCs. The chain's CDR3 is CASTLGGLYQPQHF. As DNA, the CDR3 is TGTGCCAGCACCCTAGGCGGTCTTTATCAGCCCCAGCATTTT.